This T cell receptor beta chain comes out of a study of blood T cell repertoires in COVID-19. The CDR3 extends over 15 amino acids. Germline values: CDR1 LNHDA, CDR2 SQIVND (reference sequence). V gave up 5 bases and J gave up 1 base, with 14 bases separating them. The protocol was immunoSEQ multiplex PCR, while the TCRdb copy is restricted to in-frame clones and leaves out a portion. In the table there are about 110,000 clones, more than 60% of which are singletons. The sample holds many counts of this clone. Sequencing was done on a sample of peripheral blood. The receptor's source is a man between 65 and 85 years old with active or convalescent COVID-19. The gene calls are TRBV19 and TRBJ1-1, with a tentative D call TRBD1 (5 bases). The CDR3 spells CASSAGDGGNTEAFF. The CDR3 DNA is TGTGCCAGTAGTGCGGGGGACGGAGGGAACACTGAAGCTTTCTTT.